These 20 T cell receptor beta chains were all obtained from the same sample, sequenced in a study of tumor and adjacent non-tumor tissue in lung cancer. This sample's RNA came from whole unsorted tissue. The normal lung tissue was taken more than 3 cm from the tumor edge. Three rounds of nested PCR, following a modified ARM-PCR protocol, produced the TCRbeta library. TCRdb re-called the multiplex PCR reads with MiXCR, one entry per CDR3 protein. The sample comprises 35,000 to 55,000 distinct CDR3 sequences, less than 70% of which are singletons, and roughly 20% rests with the top ten. Material: distant non-tumor lung tissue. These receptors were taken from a woman between 35 and 50 years old with non-small cell lung cancer.

This chain joins TRBV5-6 and TRBJ2-1; D not certain. Trimming pared 0 bases from V and 3 bases from J, leaving 10 bases between. The CDR3 is made up of 15 amino acids. Per germline, CDR1 SGHDT and CDR2 YYEEEE. The CDR3, as DNA: TGTGCCAGCAGCTTGGAATTAGCCCGCTACAATGAGCAGTTCTTC. Residues: CASSLELARYNEQFF.

The rearrangement links TRBV24-1 to TRBJ2-1; a possible D gene is TRBD1 (5 bases). Germline assignment: CDR1 KGHDR and CDR2 SFDVKD. The V end lost 9 bases, the J end lost 6 bases, and 14 bases lay between the germline ends. This CDR3 is 13 amino acids long. The CDR3 nucleotides read TGTGCCACCCAGATAGGGGCGACCAATGAGCAGTTCTTC. Translation gives CATQIGATNEQFF.

On this clonotype itself: An end of the junction differs from the germline gene, which may be a read error. The chain carries TRBV6-5 and TRBJ1-5; the D is unclear. The CDR3 is 15 amino acids. The germline gives CDR1 MNHEY, CDR2 SVGAGI. The CDR3 DNA reads as TGTGCCAGCAGTCATAAGCAATATAGCAATCAGCCCAAGCATTTT. It specifies CASSHKQYSNQPKHF.

V is TRBV7-3 and J is TRBJ1-1, with 8 bases fitting TRBD1. The CDR3 totals 14 residues. CDR1 and CDR2 (germline): SGHTA, FQGTGA. The ends lost 5 bases at V and 6 bases at J; junction bases unmatched: 8. Here the CDR3 DNA reads TGTGCCAGCAGCGTCCACCCAGGGGGCTCTGAAGCTTTCTTT. This gives the protein CASSVHPGGSEAFF.

V is TRBV4-1 and J is TRBJ1-1; the D gene is possibly TRBD1 (5 bases). Germline CDR1 reads MGHRA; CDR2 reads YSYEKL. This CDR3 has 19 residues. V was clipped by 8 bases and J by 2 bases, with 30 bases between them. CDR3 loop: CASGRRPPGTESINTEAFF. As DNA, the CDR3 is TGCGCCAGCGGCCGAAGACCCCCGGGGACCGAGTCTATAAACACTGAAGCTTTCTTT.

Concerning this clonotype: A much more abundant neighbour one base away suggests this may be a read error. The rearrangement uses TRBV30 and TRBJ1-1, with D uncertain. From germline, CDR1 is GTSNPN and CDR2 SVGIG (reference sequence). This CDR3 contains 20 residues. The CDR3 nucleotides are TGTGCCAGGAGTGTATACGTGGGATGGCAGAACCGAACTTCGAACACTGAAGCTTTCTTT. Translating it yields CARSVYVGWQNRTSNTEAFF. The whole variable domain, filled in from reference TRBV30 and TRBJ1-1, reads SQTIHQWPATLVQPVGSPLSLECTVEGTSNPNLYWYRQAAGRGLQLLFYSVGIGQISSEVPQNLSASRPQDRQFILSSKKLLLSDSGFYLCARSVYVGWQNRTSNTEAFFGQGTRLTVV.

This chain uses TRBV30 with TRBJ1-1, with D hard to call. CDR1 is GTSNPN and CDR2 is SVGIG in the germline V gene (reference sequence). The V end lost 4 bases, the J end lost 6 bases, and 18 bases lay between the germline ends. The CDR3 spans 14 residues. In DNA form, the CDR3 reads TGTGCCTGGACCTTACGACCCAGGAGCGCTGAAGCTTTCTTT. Amino acids: CAWTLRPRSAEAFF.

The rearrangement joins TRBV11-2 to TRBJ2-2, with D uncertain. This CDR3 contains 14 residues. Germline CDR1 SGHAT, CDR2 FQNNGV. The CDR3 loop is CDSNLAPLTGELFF. The CDR3 region has the DNA TGTGATAGCAACTTAGCCCCTCTCACCGGGGAGCTGTTTTTT. Together with reference TRBV11-2 and TRBJ2-2, the CDR3 gives the full variable domain: EAGVAQSPRYKIIEKRQSVAFWCNPISGHATLYWYQQILGQGPKLLIQFQNNGVVDDSQLPKDRFSAERLKGVDSTLKIQPAKLEDSAVYLCDSNLAPLTGELFFGEGSRLTVL.

With respect to this clonotype: This clone may be a read error of a much larger clone one base away. This chain links TRBV5-1 with TRBJ2-3; maybe TRBD1 (6 bases). V lost 7 bases to trimming and J lost 3 bases, with 12 bases between them. CDR1 SGHRS and CDR2 YFSETQ come from the germline V gene. The CDR3 covers 13 residues. CDR3: CASDQGKTDTQYF. The CDR3 DNA is TGCGCCAGCGACCAGGGGAAGACAGATACGCAGTATTTT.

The table lists this clonotype with a count of one. The junction shows a germline mismatch at one end, possibly a read error. The genes are TRBV6-5 and TRBJ2-3, with D uncertain. There are 14 residues in the CDR3. Germline V gene data show CDR1 as MNHEY and CDR2 as SVGAGI. The CDR3 DNA reads as TGTGCCGGCAGAGTCTTTGCCGGCACAGATACGCGGTATTTT. Translation gives CAGRVFAGTDTRYF.

At least ten counts were recorded for this clonotype. The V gene is TRBV29-1, the J gene TRBJ1-2; possibly TRBD1 for D (5 bases). V was trimmed by 7 bases and J by 7 bases, leaving 16 bases between them. This CDR3 is 12 amino acids long. Germline loops: CDR1 SQVTM, CDR2 ANQGSEA. CDR3 coding DNA: TGCAGCGCGAGGGGCCGGAGAGGTGGCTACACCTTC. Translating gives CSARGRRGGYTF.

J is TRBJ1-1 and V is TRBV7-8; 11 bases agree with TRBD1. This CDR3 contains 17 residues. V dropped 7 bases and J dropped 3; count of bases not matched to a gene: 13. Germline V gives CDR1 SGHVS, CDR2 FQNEAQ. Here the CDR3 DNA reads TGTGCCAGCAACGTTCGGACAGGGGGCCCCGAATACACTGAAGCTTTCTTT. This translates into CASNVRTGGPEYTEAFF.

This clonotype came up many times. V usage is TRBV29-1 and J usage is TRBJ2-1; weak D call: TRBD1 (6 bases). The germline V and J ends were trimmed by 6 bases and 0 bases, with 15 bases remaining between them. The CDR3 is made up of 15 amino acids. Germline V gene lookup returns CDR1 SQVTM and CDR2 ANQGSEA. CDR3 nucleotide sequence: TGCAGCGTCGCGTCCGACAGGATCTCCTACAATGAGCAGTTCTTC. Residues: CSVASDRISYNEQFF.

A note on this clonotype: An end of the junction does not agree with germline; a read error may underlie this. This chain uses TRBV11-2 with TRBJ1-1; no definite D call. Germline V gene sequence: CDR1 SGHAT, CDR2 FQNNGV. This CDR3 comprises 13 residues. CDR3 in DNA: TGTGCCAGTAGCTTAGTGGGAGACTCGGGAGCTCTCTTT. Amino acid sequence: CASSLVGDSGALF. Drawing the rest from reference TRBV11-2 and TRBJ1-1, the complete variable domain is EAGVAQSPRYKIIEKRQSVAFWCNPISGHATLYWYQQILGQGPKLLIQFQNNGVVDDSQLPKDRFSAERLKGVDSTLKIQPAKLEDSAVYLCASSLVGDSGALFGQGTRLTVV.

Concerning this clonotype: The junction differs from germline at one of its ends, possibly a read error. The genes are TRBV7-8 and TRBJ1-5, with unresolved D. The CDR3 runs 13 residues. In germline, CDR1 is SGHVS, CDR2 FQNEAQ. The CDR3 DNA reads TGTGCCAGCAACTTAGGCCGTGATCAGCCCCAGCATTTT. It translates to CASNLGRDQPQHF.

This clonotype was counted ten times or more. The chain recombines TRBV28 with TRBJ2-5, with 14 bases fitting TRBD2. The CDR3 spans 14 residues. Trimming took 6 bases from V and 8 from J; bases not matched to a gene: 5. Germline CDR1 MDHEN, CDR2 SYDVKM. Written as DNA, the CDR3 is TGTGCCAGCAGCGGGACTAGCGGGGGTGTAACCCAGTACTTC. It translates to CASSGTSGGVTQYF.

V gene TRBV12-3 or TRBV12-4 combines with J gene TRBJ2-2; the D gene could be TRBD1 or TRBD2 (6 bases each). Trimming took 2 bases from V and 7 from J, leaving 20 bases between them. CDR3 length: 17 amino acids. The CDR3 region has the DNA TGTGCCAGCAGTTTACGTGGGGGGCCTCTAGACATCGGGGAGCTGTTTTTT. This codes for CASSLRGGPLDIGELFF.

The rearrangement joins TRBV5-6 to TRBJ2-7, with 7 bases lining up with TRBD1. This CDR3 is built from 15 residues. Germline CDR1 SGHDT, CDR2 YYEEEE. V dropped 9 bases and J dropped 1; count of bases not matched to a gene: 13. The CDR3 DNA sequence: TGTGCCAATAGCAAACTACAGGGGTTTTCCTACGAGCAGTACTTC. This translates into CANSKLQGFSYEQYF.

This clonotype was counted a few times. V and J are TRBV7-9 and TRBJ1-5, with D hard to call. This CDR3 contains 12 residues. V was cut by 5 bases and J by 3 bases, with 5 bases left in between. Germline CDR1 is SEHNR and CDR2 is FQNEAQ (reference sequence). As DNA, the CDR3 is TGTGCCAGCAGCAACCCCAATCAGCCCCAGCATTTT. It codes for CASSNPNQPQHF.

About this clonotype itself: The missing conserved phenylalanine or tryptophan at the end of this CDR3 makes a read error likely. This sequence joins TRBV5-6 and TRBJ2-7; 9 bases are a match to TRBD1. V was clipped by 0 bases and J by 3 bases; unmatched bases: 16. The length of the CDR3 is 19 residues. Germline-derived CDR1 and CDR2 are SGHDT and YYEEEE. The CDR3 region has the DNA TGTGCCAGCAGCTTGGAGGTCCCGGGACAGGGAGCGCTGATCTACGAGCAGTACTCC. This gives the protein CASSLEVPGQGALIYEQYS.